The T cell receptor (beta chain) under discussion was sequenced for a study of blood T cell repertoires in COVID-19. On the study more broadly: There were acute and convalescent COVID-19 samples, and they came from the United States, Italy and Spain. T cells, B-cell-depleted T cells, or PBMCs provided the cDNA or gDNA that served as material.

CDR3 size: 12 residues. The germline V gene has CDR1 SGHRS and CDR2 YFSETQ. V was cut by 0 bases and J by 4 bases, with 4 bases left in between. This clone showed up just a few times. The authors' processing: How many nucleated cells were present was estimated from reference gene primer amplification. Only in-frame clones appear in the TCRdb table, and some are missing; sequencing was by immunoSEQ multiplex PCR. V and J calls plus clone size are reproduced from that table; the DNA served to infer D and trimming. The top ten clones hold roughly 0.9% of a sample with roughly 110,000 clones, 71% of them seen once.

What was sequenced was peripheral blood. V and J are TRBV5-1 and TRBJ2-5; D is unclear. The sequence was collected from a human donor with acute or convalescent COVID-19. The donor label of this sample is uncertain. This CDR3 is CASSLARETQYF. The CDR3 DNA sequence: TGCGCCAGCAGCTTGGCCCGAGAGACCCAGTACTTC.